The clone carrying this TCR beta chain was found a few times. The antigen remains unidentified. CD4+ naive, central memory, regulatory and stem cell-like memory cells were sorted via CD45RO/CCR7/CD25/CD127/CD95/CD27. Germline values: CDR1 GTSNPN, CDR2 SVGIG (reference sequence). The CDR3 totals 14 residues. V was cut by 3 bases and J by 4 bases, with 15 bases left in between. Isolated RNA was reverse transcribed in full, so expressed TCRB transcripts were sequenced. Produced via immunoSEQ multiplex PCR; TCRdb's table is partial and in-frame only. The sample has 600,000 or so clones, more than 13% seen once. The data derive from a study of beta chain features in type 1 diabetes. Findings and caveats of the study: When Type 1 diabetes patients were examined, their TCRB CDR3s proved moderately but significantly shorter in all four CD4+ subsets. Shorter templates might be favored by PCR, equally in patients and controls. For TCRB rearrangement, an influence of HLA type remained unresolved here.

This TCR came from a man between 18 and 29 years old with type 1 diabetes. Input material: naive CD4+ T cells from blood. This sequence joins TRBV30 and TRBJ1-1; unclear D gene. CDR3 loop: CAWRSHDSVTEAFF. Here the CDR3 DNA reads TGTGCCTGGAGGTCCCATGACTCGGTCACTGAAGCTTTCTTT. The variable domain in full, with the rest retrieved from reference TRBV30 and TRBJ1-1, is SQTIHQWPATLVQPVGSPLSLECTVEGTSNPNLYWYRQAAGRGLQLLFYSVGIGQISSEVPQNLSASRPQDRQFILSSKKLLLSDSGFYLCAWRSHDSVTEAFFGQGTRLTVV.